The T cell receptor beta chain described here comes from a study of pediatric ulcerative colitis (dated 2019 in TCRdb). In the study overall: Of the ulcerative colitis patients, about 7 had pancolitis and two had left-sided colitis, and histology in every patient was consistent with ulcerative colitis. Nine newly diagnosed, treatment-naive pediatric ulcerative colitis patients and four non-IBD control children each provided paired blood and rectal samples. By Pediatric Ulcerative Colitis Activity Index, two patients had mild disease, several had moderate disease and three had acute severe colitis. Points the paper makes about the study in general: Because the repertoires came from total lymphocyte DNA, rare subsets such as regulatory T cells may have patterns that are not reflected. A couple of rectal CDR3 clonotypes were detected in all ulcerative colitis patients and were not detected in any of the controls. Clonal overlap between a subject's own blood and rectum was significantly greater in ulcerative colitis patients than in controls, which suggests more T cell trafficking to inflamed tissue. The healthy control group was small, consisting of only a handful of individuals. A couple of patients' blood samples yielded substantially fewer templates for technical reasons and were excluded from blood-rectal overlap analysis. Controls, mild-moderate and acute severe colitis patients were separated by rectal repertoire features, and reduced rectal diversity due to clonal expansions was observed in acute severe colitis. T cells from blood may have been included in the rectal pinch biopsies, particularly in patients with overt colitis.

Rearranged CDR3 beta regions were amplified from genomic DNA with multiplex V and J primers using the immunoSEQ TRB Survey service. To keep sequencing depth equal across samples, survey-level depth of up to 500,000 reads per sample was applied. Libraries were purified and pooled, and sequencing was performed on Illumina technology. Under the source paper's analysis protocol: Productive clonality, sample overlap, pairwise scatters, CDR3 beta length, V/D/J gene usage and productiveness were all assessed with the immunoSEQ online tools. Alongside Shannon and Simpson indices, calculated diversity was computed as the number of unique rearrangements divided by total templates, multiplied by 100. Principal component analysis used the R prcomp function and ggbiplot package on Z-score normalized data. Morisita's index was used to quantify the clonal overlap between blood and rectum within each subject. This immuneACCESS table, as held by TCRdb, lists in-frame sequences with V and J called but not all clones. Of the missing ones, under half trace to an unresolved V gene in checked studies; the others have no known cause. V, J and clone size are taken as reported in that table, and D and trimming were inferred from the DNA itself. In all, the sample holds 30,000 to 35,000 clones, and about 81% of those were seen once. Approximately 1% of the sample is taken by the ten largest.

From cysteine to phenylalanine, the CDR3 is 12 amino acids long. The sequence is cut down to CDR3 DNA, 36 bases in frame from base 1. V is clipped by 3 bases and J by 7 bases, and the sequence between their germline boundaries is 9 bases long. For CDR1 and CDR2, the germline V gene lists KGHSH and LQKENI. This clone was detected only a few times. This clone's antigen is unknown. No per-base quality is available; no much larger clone lies one base away. During colonoscopy, one to two pinch biopsies were obtained from the rectum for research purposes. Before the diagnostic colonoscopy, none of the ulcerative colitis patients had been given any immunosuppressive medication. Before DNA was isolated, the rectal biopsies underwent proteinase K digestion. The Wizard kit (Promega) was used to extract genomic DNA from the blood and intestinal samples.

The rearrangement joined TRBV18 to TRBJ1-1; confidence is insufficient to name the D gene. Material for sequencing was gut tissue. The clonotype comes from a boy aged 5-17 years with mild ulcerative colitis. The CDR3 reads CASSPDENEAFF. The sequence in DNA is TGTGCCAGCTCACCTGACGAAAATGAAGCTTTCTTT.